This passage covers 3 T cell receptor beta chains from one sample sequenced in a study of T cells in Graves' hyperthyroidism and ophthalmopathy. The investigators amplified TCR beta CDR3 regions from RNA transcripts. When the TCR CDR3 underwent first-round RT-PCR, the HTBI primer set was used. TCRdb re-analysed the multiplex PCR reads in MiXCR, keeping a single row per CDR3 protein. The table lists 350,000 to 400,000 distinct CDR3 sequences, 14% to 15% of them singletons. Source material: blood. The receptors originated from a woman in her thirties with Graves' hyperthyroidism.

About this clonotype itself: Since a much larger clone is just one base distant, this may be a read error. The CDR3 loop reads CASSLDWLHEQFF. CDR3 DNA sequence: TGTGCCAGCAGTTTAGACTGGCTTCATGAGCAGTTCTTC. V and J are TRBV12-3 or TRBV12-4 and TRBJ2-1; D is ambiguous. Trimming cost V 1 base and J 8 bases, with 9 bases left between them. The CDR3 extends over 13 amino acids.

This clonotype was detected only a few times. The chain's CDR3 is CASSEGIGGNYGYTF. The CDR3 bases are TGTGCCAGCAGTGAAGGGATAGGAGGGAACTATGGCTACACCTTC. V gene TRBV25-1 combines with J gene TRBJ1-2, with D uncertain. Per germline, CDR1 MGHDK and CDR2 SYGVNS. Trimming stripped 2 bases from V and 2 bases from J, with 12 bases between. The CDR3 runs to 15 residues.

This clonotype appeared many times. The genes are TRBV28 and TRBJ2-5; 7 bases line up with TRBD1. The CDR3 is made up of 14 amino acids. Germline CDR1 MDHEN, CDR2 SYDVKM. The junction had 6 bases not matched to a gene; V was cut back by 3 bases and J by 5 bases. As DNA, the CDR3 is TGTGCCAGCAGTTTCTCGGACAGGCATGAGACCCAGTACTTC. Protein sequence: CASSFSDRHETQYF.